Below are 26 T cell receptor beta chains sequenced from a single sample in a study of T cells after yellow fever vaccination (dated by TCRdb to the late 2010s). Library prep was done by 5' RACE. The instrument was an Illumina NovaSeq 6000. The raw public data were reprocessed by TCRdb itself: fastp quality trimming at Q25, MiXCR clonotype calling, in-frame beta chains only. Duplicate CDR3 protein sequences are folded into a single record with the most common DNA and genes. This sample gives about 220,000 distinct CDR3 sequences in total; roughly 3.3% of them show up just once. The ten top clones hold roughly 3.2% of the sample. The treatment or condition label of this sample denotes: live attenuated yellow fever vaccine strain. The sequences come from CD4+ T cells sorted from PBMCs, collected 10 days after the yellow fever booster vaccination. Receptors were obtained from a man younger than 35 who received the YFV17D yellow fever vaccine.

As regards this clonotype: A read error is possible here, since a much larger clone lies one base away. The chain joins TRBV12-3 or TRBV12-4 to TRBJ2-2; TRBD2 is a possible D gene (5 bases). This CDR3 spans 15 amino acids. This CDR3 is CASSFVAVNTGVLFF. In nucleotides, the CDR3 is TGTGCCAGCAGTTTTGTTGCGGTGAACACCGGGGTGCTGTTTTTT.

This clonotype showed up many times. V is TRBV20-1 and J is TRBJ1-1, with 7 bases aligning to TRBD1. Germline CDR1 is DFQATT and CDR2 is SNEGSKA (reference sequence). This CDR3 contains 12 residues. J was trimmed by 2 bases and V by 6 bases; bases with no gene match: 3. The CDR3 is CSARQGNTEAFF. The DNA for the CDR3 is TGCAGTGCGAGACAGGGAAACACTGAAGCTTTCTTT.

The table lists this clonotype with many counts. CDR3 in DNA: TGCAGTGCTCGGGACAGGCGAAATCAGCCCCAGCATTTT. As protein: CSARDRRNQPQHF. The rearrangement uses TRBV20-1 and TRBJ1-5; 8 bases are a match to TRBD1. CDR1 and CDR2 (germline): DFQATT, SNEGSKA (reference sequence). With 5 bases clipped from V and 4 bases from J, the junction kept 4 bases outside the gene matches. The CDR3 runs to 13 residues.

This clonotype showed up many times. One end of the junction is discordant with germline, which a read error may explain. This rearrangement joins TRBV6-4 to TRBJ1-5; D is perhaps TRBD1 (5 bases). Per the germline V gene, CDR1 is MRHNA and CDR2 is SNTAGT. The CDR3 extends over 13 amino acids. The DNA of the CDR3 is TGTGCCAGCAGCCTTGACAGCACTCAGCCCCAGCATTTT. Translating it yields CASSLDSTQPQHF.

This clonotype was recorded at least ten times. This chain connects TRBV18 to TRBJ2-1; tentative D call: TRBD1 (5 bases). Germline-derived CDR1 and CDR2 are KGHSH and LQKENI. Trimming removed 6 bases from V and 0 bases from J, with 15 bases in between. The CDR3 is made up of 16 amino acids. The CDR3 DNA follows: TGTGCCAGCTCTACGCCCCAGGGTAGCTCCTACAATGAGCAGTTCTTC. The encoded protein is CASSTPQGSSYNEQFF.

This clonotype has just a few counts. The V call is TRBV7-6, the J call TRBJ2-2; 7 positions agree with TRBD2. V dropped 0 bases and J dropped 5; count of bases not matched to a gene: 3. Looked up from germline, CDR1 is SGHVS and CDR2 is FNYEAQ. The CDR3 spans 15 residues. CDR3 region: CASSLAGGGTGELFF. DNA of the CDR3: TGTGCCAGCAGCTTAGCTGGCGGGGGAACCGGGGAGCTGTTTTTT.

This clonotype was detected ten times or more. V gene TRBV20-1 combines with J gene TRBJ1-6; 7 bases map to TRBD1. The CDR3 runs to 16 residues. The V and J ends lost 1 base and 3 bases, in that order; junction bases with no gene match: 6. CDR1 DFQATT and CDR2 SNEGSKA come from the germline V gene (reference sequence). The CDR3 region is CSARALTGNYNSPLHF. The CDR3, as DNA: TGCAGTGCTAGAGCCCTGACAGGGAACTATAATTCACCCCTCCACTTT.

This chain connects TRBV12-3 or TRBV12-4 to TRBJ2-2; D not resolved. CDR3 length equals 13 residues. V was trimmed by 3 bases and J by 7 bases, leaving 9 bases between them. The CDR3 region is CASSFHRIGELFF. CDR3 in DNA: TGTGCCAGCAGTTTCCACAGAATCGGGGAGCTGTTTTTT.

This chain uses TRBV11-3 with TRBJ2-1; TRBD2 matches 7 bases. With 5 bases clipped from V and 5 bases from J, the junction kept 6 bases outside the gene matches. Germline V gene sequence: CDR1 SGHNT, CDR2 YENEEA. The CDR3 covers 14 residues. Here the CDR3 DNA reads TGTGCCAGCAGCCGCAGCGGGGCCCACAATGAGCAGTTCTTC. It yields the protein CASSRSGAHNEQFF.

This clonotype was recorded at least ten times. The J gene is TRBJ2-3, the V gene TRBV5-1; D gene uncertain. CDR1 and CDR2 from the germline V gene are SGHRS and YFSETQ. The germline V and J ends were trimmed by 4 bases and 10 bases, with 19 bases remaining between them. The length of the CDR3 is 14 residues. CDR3 loop: CASSPDPVRSAQYF. Written as DNA, the CDR3 is TGCGCCAGCAGCCCCGACCCTGTTAGGTCTGCGCAGTATTTT.

This chain links TRBV7-2 with TRBJ1-1; no firm D call. Trimming took off 6 bases at V and 4 bases at J, with 12 bases between the two ends. The CDR3 extends over 13 amino acids. CDR1 and CDR2 (germline): SGHTA, FQGNSA. CDR3 residues: CASRPVGGTEAFF. The DNA of the CDR3 is TGTGCCAGCAGGCCCGTTGGTGGCACTGAAGCTTTCTTT.

This clonotype has a count of ten or more. The chain combines TRBV10-2 with TRBJ1-5; the D gene is possibly TRBD1 (5 bases). V lost 2 bases and J lost 7, with 18 bases in between. Germline V lookup: CDR1 WSHSY, CDR2 SAAADI. The CDR3 covers 16 residues. CDR3 nucleotide sequence: TGCGCCAGCAGTGAGAGGGGTGCAGGGAGGCAGCAGCCCCAGCATTTT. Translation: CASSERGAGRQQPQHF.

The V and J genes are TRBV4-3 and TRBJ2-3; D is uncertain. Trimming cost V 4 bases and J 0 bases, with 8 bases left between them. This CDR3 is 14 amino acids long. Per the germline V gene, CDR1 is LGHNA and CDR2 is YSLEER. DNA of the CDR3: TGCGCCAGCAGCCCGAGATTTAGCACAGATACGCAGTATTTT. Translating it yields CASSPRFSTDTQYF.

This clonotype was seen ten or more times. The rearrangement uses TRBV7-2 and TRBJ2-7; D not resolved. Germline CDR1 and CDR2: SGHTA and FQGNSA. Between the trimmed V and J ends, which lost 5 bases and 3 bases, there was a span of 11 bases. The CDR3 extends over 13 amino acids. The CDR3, as DNA: TGTGCCAGCAGCCCTCAAGCAGTCTACGAGCAGTACGTC. This translates into CASSPQAVYEQYV.

This clonotype was seen only a few times. The chain uses TRBV18 and TRBJ2-3; 11 bases fit TRBD2. The V gene's germline CDR1 is KGHSH and CDR2 LQKENI. CDR3 length equals 16 residues. V lost 6 bases to trimming and J lost 5 bases; unmatched junction nucleotides: 10. CDR3 sequence: CASSAHSGGVGDTQYF. Written as DNA, the CDR3 is TGTGCCAGCTCCGCCCATAGCGGGGGGGTCGGAGATACGCAGTATTTT. The entire variable domain, with the rest obtained from reference TRBV18 and TRBJ2-3, is as follows: NAGVMQNPRHLVRRRGQEARLRCSPMKGHSHVYWYRQLPEEGLKFMVYLQKENIIDESGMPKERFSAEFPKEGPSILRIQQVVRGDSAAYFCASSAHSGGVGDTQYFGPGTRLTVL.

This clonotype occurred a few times. The chain recombines TRBV28 with TRBJ2-3; no reliable D call. The CDR3 consists of 15 residues. Germline V gives CDR1 MDHEN, CDR2 SYDVKM. V lost 5 bases, J lost 7 bases, and 19 bases lay in between. CDR3 nucleotides: TGTGCCAGCAGTCAGCCTAAAATTCCCCCATATACGCAGTATTTT. Translation gives CASSQPKIPPYTQYF.

This chain uses TRBV6-5 with TRBJ1-2; TRBD1 matches at 7 bases. Unmatched junction bases numbered 5, after V lost 4 bases and J lost 6 bases. CDR3 length: 13 amino acids. Looked up from germline, CDR1 is MNHEY and CDR2 is SVGAGI. CDR3 DNA: TGTGCCAGCAGTTCCGACAGGGTTCATGGCTACACCTTC. It translates to CASSSDRVHGYTF.

This chain joins TRBV28 and TRBJ2-1; D remains unclear. Between the trimmed V and J ends, which lost 5 bases and 0 bases, there was a span of 11 bases. Germline V lookup: CDR1 MDHEN, CDR2 SYDVKM. The length of the CDR3 is 15 residues. The CDR3 is CASSLPQASYNEQFF. The CDR3 DNA reads as TGTGCCAGCAGTCTCCCGCAGGCCTCCTACAATGAGCAGTTCTTC.

The sample holds a few counts of this clonotype. The V gene is TRBV2, the J gene TRBJ1-4, with 8 positions matching TRBD1. Germline lookup yields CDR1 SNHLY and CDR2 FYNNEI. With 6 bases clipped from V and 8 bases from J, the junction kept 2 bases outside the gene matches. The CDR3 loop spans 12 amino acids. In nucleotides, the CDR3 is TGTGCCAGCAGGGGGACAGGAGAAAAACTGTTTTTT. Encoded protein: CASRGTGEKLFF.

This clonotype was observed many times. The V and J genes are TRBV29-1 and TRBJ1-6; TRBD1 is a possible D gene (6 bases). The CDR3 extends over 14 amino acids. Germline values: CDR1 SQVTM, CDR2 ANQGSEA. V lost 4 bases and J 7 bases, leaving 14 bases between the germline ends. CDR3 residues: CSVAMGGDNSPLHF. CDR3 in DNA: TGCAGCGTTGCAATGGGGGGCGACAATTCACCCCTCCACTTT.

There are many counts of this clonotype. V usage is TRBV7-8 and J usage is TRBJ2-1, with 7 bases lining up with TRBD1. Germline values: CDR1 SGHVS, CDR2 FQNEAQ. Trimming removed 5 bases from V and 3 bases from J; junction bases left unmatched: 7. The CDR3 totals 15 residues. The CDR3, as DNA: TGTGCCAGCAGCCCCGACGGGACAGTCTACAATGAGCAGTTCTTC. It translates to CASSPDGTVYNEQFF.

The chain recombines TRBV10-3 with TRBJ1-5; TRBD1 agrees at 7 bases. The CDR3 has 14 amino acids. V was clipped by 3 bases and J by 5 bases; unmatched bases: 4. The germline V gene has CDR1 ENHRY and CDR2 SYGVKD. The CDR3 nucleotides are TGTGCCATCAGTGATGGGCAGGGGGATCAGCCCCAGCATTTT. This encodes CAISDGQGDQPQHF.

This clonotype was counted a few times. The chain employs TRBV30 and TRBJ2-7; a weak D match, TRBD1 (6 bases). This CDR3 spans 15 amino acids. The germline V and J ends were trimmed by 3 bases and 2 bases, with 17 bases remaining between them. Germline CDR1 GTSNPN, CDR2 SVGIG (reference sequence). As DNA, the CDR3 is TGTGCCTGGAGGGCGAGGGGGATTGGCCCCTACGAGCAGTACTTC. Amino acid sequence: CAWRARGIGPYEQYF.

Ten or more counts support this clonotype. The chain carries TRBV3-1 and TRBJ2-7; D unclear. Trimming cost V 0 bases and J 3 bases, with 9 bases left between them. The V gene's germline CDR1 is LGHDT and CDR2 YNNKEL (reference sequence). The CDR3 consists of 14 residues. This chain's CDR3 is CASSQDKGFYEQYF. Written as DNA, the CDR3 is TGTGCCAGCAGCCAAGATAAAGGGTTCTACGAGCAGTACTTC.

This clonotype came up many times. The chain is built from TRBV7-6 and TRBJ1-4; D not certain. V gave up 5 bases and J gave up 0 bases, with 10 bases separating them. This CDR3 comprises 15 residues. Germline V gene lookup returns CDR1 SGHVS and CDR2 FNYEAQ. The CDR3 region has the DNA TGTGCCAGCAGCGTTCGGACCGCAACTAATGAAAAACTGTTTTTT. Its protein is CASSVRTATNEKLFF.

The table lists this clonotype with many counts. The CDR3, as DNA: TGTGCCAGCAGTTCGCCGGGACAGGGGCCCGGGAATGAGCAGTTCTTC. Protein product: CASSSPGQGPGNEQFF. The chain uses TRBV28 and TRBJ2-1; 10 nucleotides agree with TRBD1. V dropped 4 bases and J dropped 7; count of bases not matched to a gene: 10. In germline, CDR1 is MDHEN, CDR2 SYDVKM. The CDR3 loop spans 16 amino acids. The whole variable domain, remainder taken from reference TRBV28 and TRBJ2-1, is DVKVTQSSRYLVKRTGEKVFLECVQDMDHENMFWYRQDPGLGLRLIYFSYDVKMKEKGDIPEGYSVSREKKERFSLILESASTNQTSMYLCASSSPGQGPGNEQFFGPGTRLTVL.